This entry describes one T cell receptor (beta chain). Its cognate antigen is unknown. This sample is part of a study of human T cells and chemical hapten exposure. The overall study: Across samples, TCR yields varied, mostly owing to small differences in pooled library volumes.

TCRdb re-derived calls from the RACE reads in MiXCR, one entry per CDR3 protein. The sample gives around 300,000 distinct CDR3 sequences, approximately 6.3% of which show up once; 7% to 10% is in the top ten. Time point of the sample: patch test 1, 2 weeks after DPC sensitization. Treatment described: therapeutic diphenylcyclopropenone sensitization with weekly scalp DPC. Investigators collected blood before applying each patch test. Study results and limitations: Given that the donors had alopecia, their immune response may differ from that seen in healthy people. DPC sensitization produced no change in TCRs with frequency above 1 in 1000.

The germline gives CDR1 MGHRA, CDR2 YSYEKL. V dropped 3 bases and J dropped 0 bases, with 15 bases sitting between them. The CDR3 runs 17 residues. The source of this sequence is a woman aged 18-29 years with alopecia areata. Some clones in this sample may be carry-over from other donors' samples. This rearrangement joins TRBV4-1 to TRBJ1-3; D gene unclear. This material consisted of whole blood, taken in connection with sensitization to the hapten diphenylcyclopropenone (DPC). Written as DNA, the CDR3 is TGCGCCAGCAGCCACCTGACGACGGTTAACTCTGGAAACACCATATATTTT. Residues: CASSHLTTVNSGNTIYF.